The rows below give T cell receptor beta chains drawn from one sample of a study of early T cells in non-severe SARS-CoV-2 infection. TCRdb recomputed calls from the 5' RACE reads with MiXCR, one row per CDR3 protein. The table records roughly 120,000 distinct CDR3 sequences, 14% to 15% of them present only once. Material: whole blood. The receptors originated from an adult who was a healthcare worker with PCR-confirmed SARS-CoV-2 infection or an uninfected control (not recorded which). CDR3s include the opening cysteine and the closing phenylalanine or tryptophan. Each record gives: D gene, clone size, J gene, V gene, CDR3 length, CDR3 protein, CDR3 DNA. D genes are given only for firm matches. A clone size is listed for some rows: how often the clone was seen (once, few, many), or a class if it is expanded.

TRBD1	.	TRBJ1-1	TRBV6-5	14	CASRNGVGQGEAFF	TGTGCCAGCCGAAATGGCGTGGGACAGGGTGAAGCTTTCTTT
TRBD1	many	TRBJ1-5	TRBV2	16	CASKDRGDYSNQPQHF	TGTGCCAGCAAGGACAGGGGGGATTATAGCAATCAGCCCCAGCATTTT
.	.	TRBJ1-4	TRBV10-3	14	CAISESIGDEKLFF	TGTGCCATCAGTGAGTCGATCGGGGATGAAAAACTGTTTTTT
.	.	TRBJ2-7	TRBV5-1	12	CASSSDIYEQYF	TGCGCCAGCAGCTCGGACATTTACGAGCAGTACTTC
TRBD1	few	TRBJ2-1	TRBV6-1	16	CASSGKGASSYNEQFF	TGTGCCAGCAGCGGAAAGGGGGCGAGCTCCTACAATGAGCAGTTCTTC
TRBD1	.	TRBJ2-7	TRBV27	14	CASSSRTGAYEQYF	TGTGCCAGCAGTTCCCGGACAGGAGCCTACGAGCAGTACTTC
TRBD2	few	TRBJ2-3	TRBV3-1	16	CASSQVLAASTDTQYF	TGTGCCAGCAGCCAAGTTCTAGCGGCAAGCACAGATACGCAGTATTTT
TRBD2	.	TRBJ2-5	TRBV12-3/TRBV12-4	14	CASLAGANQETQYF	TGTGCCAGTTTAGCGGGGGCGAATCAAGAGACCCAGTACTTC
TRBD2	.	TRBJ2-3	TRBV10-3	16	CAISILAGGGTDTQYF	TGTGCCATCAGTATCTTGGCGGGGGGGGGCACAGATACGCAGTATTTT
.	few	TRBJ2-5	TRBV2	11	CASTDPETQYF	TGTGCCAGCACCGACCCAGAGACCCAGTACTTC
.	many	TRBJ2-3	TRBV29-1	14	CSSTGATSTDTQYF	TGCAGCTCCACGGGGGCAACTAGCACAGATACGCAGTATTTT
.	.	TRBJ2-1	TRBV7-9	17	CASSTSPGTSSNNEQFF	TGTGCCAGCAGCACGAGTCCCGGGACTTCCTCCAACAATGAGCAGTTCTTC
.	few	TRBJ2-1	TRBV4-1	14	CASSQVTTVNEQFF	TGCGCCAGCAGCCAAGTAACGACGGTGAATGAGCAGTTCTTC
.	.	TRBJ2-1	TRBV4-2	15	CASSQGDGPRDEQFF	TGTGCCAGCAGCCAAGGCGACGGGCCGAGGGATGAGCAGTTCTTC
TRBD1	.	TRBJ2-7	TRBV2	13	CASRGQGGYEQYF	TGTGCCAGCCGGGGACAGGGGGGCTACGAGCAGTACTTC
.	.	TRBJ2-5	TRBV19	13	CASKGDYEETQYF	TGTGCCAGTAAGGGGGATTACGAAGAGACCCAGTACTTC
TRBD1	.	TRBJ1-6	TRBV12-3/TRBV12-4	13	CASSDREGSPLHF	TGTGCCAGCAGTGACAGGGAAGGATCACCCCTCCACTTT
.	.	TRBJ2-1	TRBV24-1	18	CATSDPPLSGRSYNEQFF	TGTGCCACCAGTGATCCCCCTCTGTCAGGCCGCTCCTACAATGAGCAGTTCTTC
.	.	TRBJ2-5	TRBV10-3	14	CAISRGGDQETQYF	TGTGCCATCAGTCGAGGCGGGGACCAAGAGACCCAGTACTTC
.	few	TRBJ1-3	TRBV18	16	CASSPRTGNSGNTIYF	TGTGCCAGCTCACCACGGACCGGTAACTCTGGAAACACCATATATTTT
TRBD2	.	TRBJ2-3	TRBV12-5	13	CASVRGGLDTQYF	TGTGCTAGTGTCCGGGGGGGCCTGGATACGCAGTATTTT
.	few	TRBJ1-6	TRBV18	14	CASSPDSLGSPLHF	TGTGCCAGCTCGCCGGACAGCCTGGGGTCACCCCTCCACTTT
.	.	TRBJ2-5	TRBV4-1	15	CASSQFRGHQETQYF	TGCGCCAGCAGCCAATTTCGGGGGCACCAAGAGACCCAGTACTTC
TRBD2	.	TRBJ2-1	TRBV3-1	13	CASTLRVAGEQFF	TGTGCCAGCACCCTGAGGGTAGCGGGTGAGCAGTTCTTC
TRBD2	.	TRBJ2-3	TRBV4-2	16	CASSPLAGGRVDTQYF	TGTGCCAGCAGCCCCCTAGCGGGGGGGCGTGTAGATACGCAGTATTTT
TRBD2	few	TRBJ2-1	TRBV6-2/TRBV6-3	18	CASSETSGGPSSYNEQFF	TGTGCCAGCTCTGAGACTAGCGGGGGGCCCAGCTCCTACAATGAGCAGTTCTTC
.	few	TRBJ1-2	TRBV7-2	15	CASALSGIANYGYTF	TGTGCCAGCGCCTTGTCAGGGATAGCTAACTATGGCTACACCTTC
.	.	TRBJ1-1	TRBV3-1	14	CASSQDWANTEAFF	TGTGCCAGCAGCCAAGATTGGGCGAACACTGAAGCTTTCTTT
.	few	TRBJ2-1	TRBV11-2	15	CASSLSGDLTRYLPF	TGTGCCAGCAGCTTAAGTGGGGACCTCACCCGGTACTTACCCTTC
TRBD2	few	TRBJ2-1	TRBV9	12	CASSEGLAEQFF	TGTGCCAGCAGCGAGGGACTAGCGGAGCAGTTCTTC
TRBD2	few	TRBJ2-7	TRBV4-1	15	CASSPREGRGYEQYF	TGCGCCAGCAGCCCCCGGGAGGGCAGGGGATACGAGCAGTACTTC
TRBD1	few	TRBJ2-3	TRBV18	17	CASSPYQRAQGADTQYF	TGTGCCAGCTCACCCTACCAGAGGGCCCAGGGGGCAGATACGCAGTATTTT
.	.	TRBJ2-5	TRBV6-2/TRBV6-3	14	CASSSGQNQETQYF	TGTGCCAGCAGTTCCGGACAGAACCAAGAGACCCAGTACTTC
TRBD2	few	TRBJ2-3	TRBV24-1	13	CATSQRGKDTQYF	TGTGCCACCAGTCAGCGGGGCAAGGATACGCAGTATTTT
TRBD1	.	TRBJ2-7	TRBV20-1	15	CSARDQRTGGDEQYF	TGCAGTGCTAGAGATCAGAGGACAGGGGGCGACGAGCAGTACTTC
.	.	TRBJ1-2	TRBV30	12	CAWTQGHHGYTF	TGTGCCTGGACGCAGGGGCACCATGGCTACACCTTC